This is a list of T cell receptor beta chains from one sample in a study of blood T cell repertoires in COVID-19. Data came from immunoSEQ multiplex PCR; TCRdb stores just in-frame clones and leaves some out. The sample lists 25,000 to 35,000 clones; roughly nine tenths were seen once. The sequencing input was peripheral blood. The receptors come from a human donor in a cohort sampled during active COVID-19. CDR3s include the opening cysteine and the closing phenylalanine or tryptophan. D genes are given only for firm matches. Only part of the rows carry a size: once, few, many, or a class if the clone is expanded.

TRBD1	.	TRBJ1-4	TRBV5-1	TGCGCCAGCAGCGGGACAGGGAGGGGGAATGAAAAACTGTTTTTT	CASSGTGRGNEKLFF
.	.	TRBJ1-2	TRBV28	TGTGCCAGCAGTCCGACCTTCGACACCTATGGCTACACCTTC	CASSPTFDTYGYTF
TRBD1	.	TRBJ1-2	TRBV27	TGTGCCAGCAGTTTAGCCGGGACAGGGTATGGCTACACCTTC	CASSLAGTGYGYTF
.	.	TRBJ1-6	TRBV10-3	TGTGCCATCAGTGAGGATCGGACCTATACAGGGACCTATAATTCACCCCTCCACTTT	CAISEDRTYTGTYNSPLHF
.	.	TRBJ1-3	TRBV7-2	TGTGCCAGCAGCCCCCAAGGGGCAGATCTCTCTGGAAACACCATATATTTT	CASSPQGADLSGNTIYF
.	.	TRBJ1-2	TRBV3-1/TRBV3-2	TGTGCCAGCAGCCAAGATAGGCGGGGCTACACCTTC	CASSQDRRGYTF
TRBD1	.	TRBJ1-6	TRBV27	TGTGCCAGCAGTTTTAGACCTGGGACAGGAGTCAGCTCCTATAATTCACCCCTCCACTTT	CASSFRPGTGVSSYNSPLHF
.	.	TRBJ1-5	TRBV2	TGTGCCAGCAGTGCTGGGACCGGGGGTCATCAGCCCCAGCATTTT	CASSAGTGGHQPQHF
TRBD1	.	TRBJ1-6	TRBV5-1	TGCGCCAGCAGCTGGGGACAGGGAGGTAATTCACCCCTCCACTTT	CASSWGQGGNSPLHF
TRBD1	.	TRBJ2-7	TRBV6-2/TRBV6-3	TGTGCCAGCAGTTACTCGGACAGGGGCTCCTACGAGCAGTACTTC	CASSYSDRGSYEQYF
.	.	TRBJ2-7	TRBV10-3	TGTGCCATCAAAGGGGCGGGATACGAGCAGTACTTC	CAIKGAGYEQYF
TRBD1	once	TRBJ2-3	TRBV29-1	TGCAGCGTTGTGGAAGGGACAGTCAATACAGATACGCAGTATTTT	CSVVEGTVNTDTQYF
.	few	TRBJ2-1	TRBV5-4	TGTGCCAGCAGCTCTTCCGGCTCCTACAATGAGCAGTTCTTC	CASSSSGSYNEQFF
TRBD1	.	TRBJ2-7	TRBV27	TGTGCCAGCAGTTTGGCGGGACAGGGCTACGAGCAGTACTTC	CASSLAGQGYEQYF
.	once	TRBJ1-2	TRBV28	TGTGCCAACAGAGTGCTCGCGGGGGGGGCAAGTGGCTACACCTTC	CANRVLAGGASGYTF
.	.	TRBJ2-7	TRBV5-1	TGCGCCAGCAGCTTGGCCCTGGGAGCCTCCTACGAGCAGTACTTC	CASSLALGASYEQYF
TRBD2	.	TRBJ2-2	TRBV9	TGTGCCAGCAGCGCCCTAGCGGGGGGGCGGTCCGGGGAGCTGTTTTTT	CASSALAGGRSGELFF
TRBD1	.	TRBJ1-1	TRBV5-4	TGTGCCAGCAGTCCCCACGACAGGGTATGGACTGAAGCTTTCTTT	CASSPHDRVWTEAFF
.	.	TRBJ2-2	TRBV11-2	TGTGCCAGCAGCTTAGAGAAAAGGAGTGGCCTGGGGGAGCTGTTTTTT	CASSLEKRSGLGELFF
.	.	TRBJ1-1	TRBV30	TGTGCCTGGAGTGTGTCCATCATGAACACTGAAGCTTTCTTT	CAWSVSIMNTEAFF
TRBD2	.	TRBJ2-1	TRBV7-8	TGTGCCAGCAGCTTAACCCCTAGCGGGGGGCGAAATGAGCAGTTCTTC	CASSLTPSGGRNEQFF
TRBD2	.	TRBJ2-5	TRBV7-9	TGTGCCAGCAGCTCGTTGGGTGCGGGGGGGAAAGAGACCCAGTACTTC	CASSSLGAGGKETQYF
TRBD1	.	TRBJ1-6	TRBV6-1	TGTGCCAGCAGTGAGGGACAGGGACGCTCCTATAATTCACCCCTCCACTTT	CASSEGQGRSYNSPLHF
TRBD1	.	TRBJ2-3	TRBV28	TGTGCCAGCAGTTTTCCGGGACAGGGGGTCGCAGATACGCAGTATTTT	CASSFPGQGVADTQYF
.	.	TRBJ2-4	TRBV19	TGTGCCAGTAGTCCCATCCCCCCTACCAAAAACATTCAGTACTTC	CASSPIPPTKNIQYF
TRBD1	.	TRBJ1-4	TRBV18	TGTGCCAGCACCCGACAGGGTGATGAAAAACTGTTTTTT	CASTRQGDEKLFF
TRBD2	.	TRBJ2-3	TRBV27	TGTGCCAGCAGTTTTGCGGGGGAGGAAGATACGCAGTATTTT	CASSFAGEEDTQYF
.	.	TRBJ1-5	TRBV27	TGTGCCAGCAGTCCCCTTGGGAGACGGCACGGGACCCAGCATTTT	CASSPLGRRHGTQHF
.	.	TRBJ1-5	TRBV4-1	TGCGCCAGCAGCCAAGAACGGACACCGAGCAATCAGCCCCAGCATTTT	CASSQERTPSNQPQHF
.	.	TRBJ2-3	TRBV11-2	TGTGCCAGCAGCTTAGACGCAGATACGCAGTATTTT	CASSLDADTQYF
.	.	TRBJ2-1	TRBV7-2	TGTGCCAGCAGCTTCACGGGGAGCTCCTACAATGAGCAGTTCTTC	CASSFTGSSYNEQFF
.	.	TRBJ1-2	TRBV29-1	TGCAGCGTTGGGGGGCAGTATGGCTACACCTTC	CSVGGQYGYTF
TRBD2	.	TRBJ2-3	TRBV5-6	TGTGCCAGCAGCTCCCGAGTGGGTAGCGGGGGGTCAGATACGCAGTATTTT	CASSSRVGSGGSDTQYF
.	.	TRBJ2-3	TRBV10-2	TGCGCCAGCTTCCCCTTCGGGGAGGCAGATACGCAGTATTTT	CASFPFGEADTQYF
TRBD2	.	TRBJ2-1	TRBV10-3	TGTGCCATCAGTGAGTCCCCAGGGCGGGGGGTTCTTCCTGAGCAGTTCTTC	CAISESPGRGVLPEQFF